Sequencing of this T cell receptor beta chain was carried out in a study of T cell changes during pregnancy in multiple sclerosis. The CDR3 covers 13 residues. Germline V CDR1 and CDR2: SNHLY, FYNNEI. In this sample, this clone turned up once. Sequence at one end of the junction differs from germline and may be a read error. The sample contains more than one DNA sequence encoding this CDR3. Some clones are missing from TCRdb's copy, which holds only in-frame ones; the method was immunoSEQ multiplex PCR. This table holds around 130,000 clones, about 96% found once. The chain has TRBV2 and TRBJ2-7; 7 bases line up with TRBD1. This specimen was peripheral blood, taken after pregnancy. The receptor was isolated from a female donor with multiple sclerosis, enrolled in a pregnancy study. The CDR3 region has the DNA TGTGCCAGCATGAGGACAGGTTCCTACGAACAGTACTTC. Protein sequence: CASMRTGSYEQYF.